Presented here are 30 T cell receptor beta chains from one specimen sequenced in a study of STAT5B mutations in CD4+ large granular lymphocyte leukemia. Only in-frame clones appear in the TCRdb table, and some are missing; sequencing was by immunoSEQ multiplex PCR. Among more than 30,000 clones, 85% to 90% were seen once, and the ten largest hold around 0.38%. Material for sequencing was CD4+ T cells from blood buffy coats. These receptors originate from a human donor in good health.

The chain links TRBV19 to TRBJ2-5; D gene ambiguous. V lost 3 bases and J lost 1, with 3 bases in between. Per germline, CDR1 LNHDA and CDR2 SQIVND (reference sequence). The CDR3 has 12 residues. CDR3 amino acids: CASSISQETQYF. The CDR3, as DNA: TGTGCCAGTAGTATCAGCCAAGAGACCCAGTACTTC.

The chain recombines TRBV10-2 with TRBJ2-1; tentative D call: TRBD2 (6 bases). Per germline, CDR1 WSHSY and CDR2 SAAADI. Between the trimmed V and J ends, which lost 7 bases and 8 bases, there was a span of 21 bases. The CDR3 runs 15 residues. Here the CDR3 DNA reads TGCGCCAGCATTCACCAGCGGGTCGTAGTCGATGAGCAGTTCTTC. Translated: CASIHQRVVVDEQFF.

The sample holds one count of this clone. The chain couples TRBV30 to TRBJ1-5, with 8 bases lining up with TRBD1. In germline, CDR1 is GTSNPN, CDR2 SVGIG (reference sequence). The CDR3 is made up of 14 amino acids. The trim removed 1 base at V and 4 bases at J, leaving 3 bases unmatched. Written as DNA, the CDR3 is TGTGCCTGGAGTGAGGGACAGGTAAATCAGCCCCAGCATTTT. This sequence encodes CAWSEGQVNQPQHF.

The rearrangement uses TRBV6-6 and TRBJ1-1; possible D gene TRBD1, 6 bases. V was cut by 6 bases and J by 8 bases, with 13 bases left in between. Germline values: CDR1 MNHNY, CDR2 SVGAGI (reference sequence). The CDR3 runs to 12 residues. The CDR3 loop is CASRHQGSEAFF. The CDR3, as DNA: TGTGCCAGCAGGCACCAGGGGTCCGAAGCTTTCTTT.

This sequence joins TRBV7-9 and TRBJ2-5, with TRBD2 matching 13 bases. Germline assignment: CDR1 SEHNR and CDR2 FQNEAQ (reference sequence). This CDR3 has 14 residues. The V segment lost 5 bases and the J segment 9 bases; nucleotides outside the gene matches: 6. CDR3 amino acids: CASSRGLAGESQYF. The CDR3 coding sequence is TGTGCCAGCAGCCGTGGACTAGCGGGAGAATCCCAGTACTTC.

This rearrangement joins TRBV6-1 to TRBJ2-5; 8 bases align to TRBD2. The germline CDR1 and CDR2 sequences are MNHNS and SASEGT. The CDR3 runs to 13 residues. Trimming took 6 bases from V and 5 from J; bases not matched to a gene: 5. The CDR3 bases are TGTGCCAGCAGCTGGGGACTAGGGGAGACCCAGTACTTC. It codes for CASSWGLGETQYF.

V gene TRBV19 combines with J gene TRBJ2-2, with D perhaps given as TRBD1 or TRBD2 (6 bases each). Germline V gene sequence: CDR1 LNHDA, CDR2 SQIVND (reference sequence). The CDR3 runs to 16 residues. The ends were cut back, 10 bases at V and 4 bases at J, with 22 bases in the middle. CDR3 loop: CATTKGGGTGTGELFF. For the CDR3, the DNA is TGTGCCACCACCAAGGGGGGCGGGACGGGCACCGGGGAGCTGTTTTTT.

On this clone itself: At one of its ends the junction is not consistent with the germline gene, which may arise from a read error. The rearrangement links TRBV29-1 to TRBJ1-4, with D perhaps TRBD1 (6 bases). The germline V gene encodes CDR1 SQVTM and CDR2 ANQGSEA. This CDR3 has 14 residues. CDR3 sequence reads: CSVSGGGAKEKLFF. The CDR3 region has the DNA TGCAGCGTTTCCGGTGGGGGGGCTAAAGAAAAACTGTTTTTT. Full variable domain (missing parts from reference TRBV29-1 and TRBJ1-4): SAVISQKPSRDICQRGTSLTIQCQVDSQVTMMFWYRQQPGQSLTLIATANQGSEATYESGFVIDKFPISRPNLTFSTLTVSNMSPEDSSIYLCSVSGGGAKEKLFFGSGTQLSVL.

Only one count was recorded for this clone. The chain combines TRBV1 with TRBJ2-1; TRBD2, the D gene given by the table, was not confirmed from the DNA. TRBV1 is termed a pseudogene. The CDR3 loop spans 13 amino acids. CDR3: CTSSPFPLGEQFF. The CDR3 region has the DNA TGCACCAGCAGCCCATTCCCCCTCGGTGAGCAGTTCTTC.

CDR3 nucleotide sequence: TGTGCCAGCAGTGACTGGACACGACTTAGCAATCAGCCCCAGCATTTT. It yields the protein CASSDWTRLSNQPQHF. The genes are TRBV6-1 and TRBJ1-5; tentative D call: TRBD1 (5 bases). The CDR3 runs 16 residues. Trimming cost V 3 bases and J 0 bases, with 12 bases left between them. Germline CDR1 and CDR2: MNHNS and SASEGT.

This chain links TRBV6-5 with TRBJ2-7, with D possibly being TRBD1 or TRBD2 (6 bases each). This CDR3 region has 13 residues. The germline CDR1 and CDR2 sequences are MNHEY and SVGAGI. The V gene lost 6 bases and the J gene lost 6 bases, with 15 bases spanning the gap. The CDR3 is CASSRGLGAEQYF. CDR3 in DNA: TGTGCCAGCAGCCGGGGGCTTGGGGCCGAGCAGTACTTC.

The CDR3 loop reads CAISETSGRGTQYF. CDR3 coding DNA: TGTGCCATCAGTGAAACTAGCGGGAGGGGAACGCAGTATTTT. This rearrangement joins TRBV10-3 to TRBJ2-3, with 13 bases aligning to TRBD2. Germline V lookup: CDR1 ENHRY, CDR2 SYGVKD. J lost 9 bases, V lost 3 bases, and 3 bases had no gene match. The CDR3 sequence is 14 residues long.

The chain couples TRBV9 to TRBJ2-7; 7 bases fit TRBD2. J lost 1 base, V lost 0 bases, and 7 bases had no gene match. CDR3 length equals 16 residues. Germline-derived CDR1 and CDR2 are SGDLS and YYNGEE. The CDR3 reads CASSVDGGAGSYEQYF. In DNA, the CDR3 is TGTGCCAGCAGCGTAGATGGGGGAGCGGGGTCCTACGAGCAGTACTTC.

V gene TRBV5-5 combines with J gene TRBJ2-3, with 7 bases aligning to TRBD2. From germline, CDR1 is SGHKS and CDR2 YYEKEE (reference sequence). J was trimmed by 2 bases and V by 2 bases; bases with no gene match: 8. The CDR3 runs 16 residues. The CDR3 DNA is TGTGCCAGCAGCTTTCAGTTACTAGCGTACACAGATACGCAGTATTTT. This gives the protein CASSFQLLAYTDTQYF.

CDR3 sequence: CASSLDRGDTQYF. CDR3 coding DNA: TGTGCCAGCAGCTTAGACCGGGGGGATACGCAGTATTTT. The chain has TRBV7-9 and TRBJ2-3, with a weak D call TRBD2 (6 bases). Germline V gene data show CDR1 as SEHNR and CDR2 as FQNEAQ (reference sequence). The CDR3 has 13 residues. Deletions cut 1 base from V and 6 bases from J, with 8 bases between.

This clone appeared a single time. J is TRBJ1-5 and V is TRBV19; TRBD1 agrees at 8 bases. In germline, CDR1 is LNHDA, CDR2 SQIVND (reference sequence). V dropped 10 bases and J dropped 4; count of bases not matched to a gene: 3. The CDR3 runs 12 residues. The CDR3 DNA reads TGTGCCACCCGACAGGGGAATCAGCCCCAGCATTTT. The encoded protein is CATRQGNQPQHF.

The chain combines TRBV10-3 with TRBJ2-7, with D perhaps matching TRBD2 (5 bases). Trimming removed 2 bases from V and 4 bases from J, with 15 bases in between. Germline loops: CDR1 ENHRY, CDR2 SYGVKD. The CDR3 loop spans 15 amino acids. The DNA for the CDR3 is TGTGCCATCAGTGAGGGAATCGGGGAACAGTACGAGCAGTACTTC. Its protein product is CAISEGIGEQYEQYF.

CDR3 amino acids: CASSGGLDLHEQYF. In DNA form, the CDR3 reads TGTGCCAGCAGTGGGGGACTGGACCTCCACGAGCAGTACTTC. This chain connects TRBV25-1 to TRBJ2-5; tentatively, D is TRBD2 (6 bases). The end of the DNA fits TRBJ2-7 better, so the J call may be wrong. The CDR3 loop spans 14 amino acids. Germline loops: CDR1 MGHDK, CDR2 SYGVNS.

The chain has TRBV29-1 and TRBJ2-5, with D perhaps being TRBD1 or TRBD2 (6 bases each). Germline CDR1 is SQVTM and CDR2 is ANQGSEA. The CDR3 has 12 amino acids. Trimming removed 6 bases from V and 2 bases from J, with 10 bases in between. In nucleotides, the CDR3 is TGCAGCGTGGGGGGCCTGCAAGAGACCCAGTACTTC. This encodes CSVGGLQETQYF.

The gene calls are TRBV14 and TRBJ1-6; a possible D gene is TRBD1 (6 bases). Germline V gene data show CDR1 as SGHDN and CDR2 as FVKESK. The CDR3 loop spans 16 amino acids. Trimming stripped 0 bases from V and 6 bases from J, with 12 bases between. In DNA form, the CDR3 reads TGTGCCAGCAGCCAAGAGGGGTACAGGGCTAATTCACCCCTCCACTTT. Translated: CASSQEGYRANSPLHF. The complete variable domain, with remaining parts taken from reference TRBV14 and TRBJ1-6, reads EAGVTQFPSHSVIEKGQTVTLRCDPISGHDNLYWYRRVMGKEIKFLLHFVKESKQDESGMPNNRFLAERTGGTYSTLKVQPAELEDSGVYFCASSQEGYRANSPLHFGNGTRLTVT.

This clone was seen only once. V usage is TRBV5-1 and J usage is TRBJ2-2; D not certain. The length of the CDR3 is 15 residues. CDR1 is SGHRS and CDR2 is YFSETQ in the germline V gene. Trimming pared 1 base from V and 0 bases from J, leaving 7 bases between. The CDR3 loop is CASSLPSPNTGELFF. CDR3 sequence (DNA): TGCGCCAGCAGCTTGCCCAGTCCGAACACCGGGGAGCTGTTTTTT.

The CDR3 DNA reads TGTGCCAGCAGACCTGGATGGCTAGCGGGAGTTGACACCGGGGAGCTGTTTTTT. Protein sequence: CASRPGWLAGVDTGELFF. The V call is TRBV11-3, the J call TRBJ2-2; the match to TRBD2 covers 10 bases. The germline V gene encodes CDR1 SGHNT and CDR2 YENEEA. J gave up 3 bases and V 6 bases, and 13 bases lay outside the gene matches. The CDR3 extends over 18 amino acids.

The V call is TRBV7-2, the J call TRBJ1-2; 9 nucleotides agree with TRBD1. CDR1 is SGHTA and CDR2 is FQGNSA in the germline V gene. This CDR3 contains 14 residues. V was pared by 2 bases and J by 4 bases, with 2 bases of the junction left unmatched. In nucleotides, the CDR3 is TGTGCCAGCAGCTTAAGGGACAGGGCCTATGGCTACACCTTC. Translated: CASSLRDRAYGYTF.

The V call is TRBV27, the J call TRBJ2-1; D may match TRBD1 or TRBD2 (6 bases each). This CDR3 is built from 14 residues. Germline CDR1 and CDR2: MNHEY and SMNVEV (reference sequence). V lost 6 bases, J lost 4 bases, and 13 bases lay in between. The DNA for the CDR3 is TGTGCCAGCAGCCTACGGGGGCAGTACAATGAGCAGTTCTTC. Amino acids: CASSLRGQYNEQFF.

The V call is TRBV28, the J call TRBJ2-7; D unresolved. The V end was cut by 3 bases, the J end by 5 bases, with 5 bases between. CDR3 length: 11 amino acids. Germline V gene lookup returns CDR1 MDHEN and CDR2 SYDVKM. CDR3 sequence: CASSFAHEQYF. Written as DNA, the CDR3 is TGTGCCAGCAGTTTCGCTCACGAGCAGTACTTC.

This clone was detected only once. The rearrangement links TRBV9 to TRBJ2-3; 15 nucleotides line up with TRBD2. The CDR3 sequence is 16 residues long. The V segment lost 4 bases and the J segment 6 bases; nucleotides outside the gene matches: 6. Germline lookup yields CDR1 SGDLS and CDR2 YYNGEE. CDR3 in DNA: TGTGCCAGCAGCCCAGGACTAGCGGGAGGGGCGGATACGCAGTATTTT. This encodes CASSPGLAGGADTQYF.

CDR3 in amino acids: CASSLQTGYNYEQYF. The CDR3, as DNA: TGTGCCAGCAGCTTACAAACGGGGTACAACTACGAGCAGTACTTC. The rearrangement joins TRBV7-2 to TRBJ2-7, with D perhaps TRBD2 (5 bases). The CDR3 runs to 15 residues. With 2 bases removed from V and 3 bases from J, the gap between germline ends came to 14 bases. Germline V gene lookup returns CDR1 SGHTA and CDR2 FQGNSA.

This chain joins TRBV6-1 and TRBJ2-7; no reliable D call. CDR3 length: 13 residues. CDR1 and CDR2 from the germline V gene are MNHNS and SASEGT. Deletions cut 6 bases from V and 4 bases from J, with 13 bases between. As DNA, the CDR3 is TGTGCCAGCAGGCGACCGGCACCATACGAGCAGTACTTC. It specifies CASRRPAPYEQYF.

The rearrangement links TRBV14 to TRBJ2-7, with D unresolved. The CDR3 length is 12 residues. Deletions cut 1 base from V and 1 base from J, with 2 bases between. The germline gives CDR1 SGHDN, CDR2 FVKESK. This CDR3 is CASSQGSYEQYF. The CDR3 DNA reads TGTGCCAGCAGCCAAGGTTCCTACGAGCAGTACTTC. Drawing the rest from reference TRBV14 and TRBJ2-7, the complete variable domain is EAGVTQFPSHSVIEKGQTVTLRCDPISGHDNLYWYRRVMGKEIKFLLHFVKESKQDESGMPNNRFLAERTGGTYSTLKVQPAELEDSGVYFCASSQGSYEQYFGPGTRLTVT.

This chain uses TRBV7-9 with TRBJ1-2; tentatively, D is TRBD1 (5 bases). Trimming left V 3 bases short and J 5 bases short, with 7 bases between. This CDR3 contains 12 residues. Germline CDR1 SEHNR, CDR2 FQNEAQ (reference sequence). The CDR3 is CASSFDRYGYTF. The DNA of the CDR3 is TGTGCCAGCAGCTTCGACAGATATGGCTACACCTTC. The complete variable domain, with remaining parts taken from reference TRBV7-9 and TRBJ1-2, reads DTGVSQNPRHKITKRGQNVTFRCDPISEHNRLYWYRQTLGQGPEFLTYFQNEAQLEKSRLLSDRFSAERPKGSFSTLEIQRTEQGDSAMYLCASSFDRYGYTFGSGTRLTVV.